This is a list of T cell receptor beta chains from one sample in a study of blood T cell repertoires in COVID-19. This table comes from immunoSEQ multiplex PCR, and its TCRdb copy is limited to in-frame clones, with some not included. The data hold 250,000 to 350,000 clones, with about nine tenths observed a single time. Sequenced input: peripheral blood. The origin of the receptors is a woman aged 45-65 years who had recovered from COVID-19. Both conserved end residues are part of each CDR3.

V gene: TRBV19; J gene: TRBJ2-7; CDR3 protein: CASSALRSGENYEQYF
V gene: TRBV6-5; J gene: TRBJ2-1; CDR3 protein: CASSHGTHNEQFF
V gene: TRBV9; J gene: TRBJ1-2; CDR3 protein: CASSAGGQGYGYTF
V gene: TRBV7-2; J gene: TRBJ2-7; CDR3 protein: CASSRLGRDSEQYF
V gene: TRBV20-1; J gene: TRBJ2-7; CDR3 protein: CSASSADVGLPSEQYF
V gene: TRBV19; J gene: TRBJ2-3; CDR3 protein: CASSRTLAGVGTDTQYF
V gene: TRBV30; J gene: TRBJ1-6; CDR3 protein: CAWSAGLSPLHF
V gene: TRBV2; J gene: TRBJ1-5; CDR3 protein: CASSKDRGGSNQPQHF
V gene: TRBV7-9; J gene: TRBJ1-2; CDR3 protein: CASSFGQGREGGYTF
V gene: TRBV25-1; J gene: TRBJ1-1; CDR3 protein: CASSLGREAFF
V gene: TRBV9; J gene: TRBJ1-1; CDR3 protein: CASSVSRTGRSEAFF
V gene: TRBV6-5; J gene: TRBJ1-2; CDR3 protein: CAIARQGAQGYGYTF
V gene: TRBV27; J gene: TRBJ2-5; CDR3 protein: CASSAPGQGKETQYF
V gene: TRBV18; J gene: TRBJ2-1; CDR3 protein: CASSPAGLAGPNEQFF
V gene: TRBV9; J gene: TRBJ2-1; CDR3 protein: CASSALRQGPNNEQFF
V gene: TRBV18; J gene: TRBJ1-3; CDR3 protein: CASSPGRTGNTIYF
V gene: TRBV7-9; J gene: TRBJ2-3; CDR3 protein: CASSLLVTISTDTQYF
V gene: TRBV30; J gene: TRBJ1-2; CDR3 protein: CAWATTGGYGYTF
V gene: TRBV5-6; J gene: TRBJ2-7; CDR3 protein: CASSLDYSYEQYF
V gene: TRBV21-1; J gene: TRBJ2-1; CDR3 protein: CASFFPEQFF
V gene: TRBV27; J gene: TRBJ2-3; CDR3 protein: CATKAGVGTDTQYF
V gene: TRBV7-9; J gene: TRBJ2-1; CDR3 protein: CASSLGTANNEQFF
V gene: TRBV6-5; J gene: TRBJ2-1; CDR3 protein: CASSRAGVFDEQFF
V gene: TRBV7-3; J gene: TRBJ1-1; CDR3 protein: CASSRDRDTEAFF
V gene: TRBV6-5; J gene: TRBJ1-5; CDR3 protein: CASSAQGDQPQHF
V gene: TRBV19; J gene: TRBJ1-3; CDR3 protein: CASSLGAFSSGNTIYF
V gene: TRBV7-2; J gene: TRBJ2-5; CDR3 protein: CASSFGGKETQYF
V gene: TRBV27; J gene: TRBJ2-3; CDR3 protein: CASARKAEATDTQYF
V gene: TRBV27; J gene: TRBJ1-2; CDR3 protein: CASSLSTGAYGYTF
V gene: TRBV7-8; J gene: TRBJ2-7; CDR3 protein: CASSFRGQGAYEQYF
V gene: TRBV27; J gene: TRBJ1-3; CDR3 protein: CASSLHLGGSGNTIYF
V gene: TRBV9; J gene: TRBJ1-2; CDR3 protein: CASSGQTGGPSGYTF
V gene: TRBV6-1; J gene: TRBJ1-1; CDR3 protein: CASSDRGGDTEAFF